A selection of T cell receptor beta chains follows, all from one sample in a study of vaccination and CD4 T cells after COVID-19. Antigens for these TCRs are unknown. TCRdb used MiXCR to reprocess the PCR reads, holding one entry per CDR3 protein. This table holds more than 9,000 distinct CDR3 sequences, 30% to 35% found once. Specimen: CD4+ T cells from blood, cultured in vitro. Source of these receptors: a human donor who had recovered from COVID-19. CDR3s include the opening cysteine and the closing phenylalanine or tryptophan. Fields, in order: V gene, J gene, CDR3 protein.

TRBV7-3	TRBJ2-3	CASSFTRTDTQYF
TRBV7-9	TRBJ1-1	CASEASGTGANTEAFF
TRBV20-1	TRBJ1-2	CSARAGRGQDYNYGYTF
TRBV2	TRBJ1-2	CASSAGRGGGCTF
TRBV7-2	TRBJ2-5	CASSAFSGETQYF
TRBV6-1	TRBJ1-5	CASGAERGPNQPQHF
TRBV4-3	TRBJ2-7	CASSHSLAPGPQSSYEQYF
TRBV7-8	TRBJ2-3	CASSLDGGGARDTQYF
TRBV19	TRBJ2-7	CATSQVGVSYEQYF
TRBV7-7	TRBJ2-5	CASSLGPGETQYF
TRBV29-1	TRBJ1-1	CSVAPGQGTAEAFF
TRBV7-2	TRBJ1-1	CASSLASYTEAFF
TRBV4-2	TRBJ2-2	CASSQGTRDLRDTGELFF
TRBV6-1	TRBJ2-1	CASSDTTSRRYNEQFF
TRBV20-1	TRBJ2-7	CSGNQGKPSYEQYF
TRBV19	TRBJ1-6	CASREQALSPLHF
TRBV20-1	TRBJ2-3	CSATTTDTQYF
TRBV11-1	TRBJ2-3	CASSPWGRGPDTQYF